The clone carrying this TCR beta chain came up a few times. Its target is unknown. This entry is derived from a study of T cell repertoires in cytomegalovirus infection. At the level of the study: Recently identified HLA-C-restricted CMV epitopes were used, and well-studied HLA-B-restricted CMV epitopes were used as well. Both CMV infection and a matching HLA type were indicated by public TCR beta signatures. Findings and caveats of the study: Within the response measured ex vivo, HLA-C-restricted CMV-specific TCR beta clonotypes were dominant. The study identified carriers of CMV plus the relevant HLA from cumulative public TCR beta family frequency.

A single record per CDR3 protein comes from TCRdb applying MiXCR to the reads. The profile shows about 920,000 distinct CDR3 sequences, roughly 30% of them singletons. CDR1 DFQATT and CDR2 SNEGSKA come from the germline V gene (reference sequence). V lost 4 bases to trimming and J lost 7 bases; unmatched junction nucleotides: 24. The CDR3 runs 19 residues. This chain links TRBV20-1 with TRBJ2-1, with 8 bases lining up with TRBD2. This clonotype was obtained from a human donor in good health (CMV status not recorded). Some clones in this sample may be carry-over from other donors' samples. The sequences come from cultured CD8+ T cells from PBMCs, collected from culture after CMV antigen stimulation. CDR3 residues: CSATDSGTTPADTENEQFF. DNA of the CDR3: TGCAGTGCTACCGATAGCGGGACTACCCCTGCTGACACTGAAAATGAGCAGTTCTTC.